These 5 T cell receptor beta chains were all obtained from the same sample, sequenced in a study of T-cell reconstitution after alpha-beta-depleted transplantation in children. Preparation of the TCRbeta library used unique molecular identifiers. From the PCR reads, TCRdb called clonotypes with MiXCR, one entry per CDR3 protein. The sample holds about 610,000 distinct CDR3 sequences, roughly a tenth seen once. The sample was PBMCs from the stem cell graft donor, taken from the stem cell graft. Receptors originate from a human donor who donated a stem cell graft to a child with acute myeloid leukemia.

With regard to this clonotype: Germline is not matched at one junction end, which may reflect a read error. The gene calls are TRBV20-1 and TRBJ2-2, with 12 nucleotides matching TRBD2. This CDR3 is built from 16 residues. The germline gives CDR1 DFQATT, CDR2 SNEGSKA (reference sequence). The CDR3 nucleotides read TGCAGTGCCACCAGACTAGCGGGAGTGGGCACCGGGGAACTGTTTTTT. Encoded protein: CSATRLAGVGTGELFF.

The chain uses TRBV3-1 and TRBJ2-1, with 13 bases identical to TRBD2. V dropped 4 bases and J dropped 15; count of bases not matched to a gene: 15. Germline lookup yields CDR1 LGHDT and CDR2 YNNKEL (reference sequence). This CDR3 is 16 amino acids long. CDR3 region: CASSLRIPGLAGYRFF. CDR3 DNA: TGTGCCAGCAGCCTCAGGATCCCGGGACTAGCGGGATATCGGTTCTTC.

The chain links TRBV29-1 to TRBJ2-2; 8 positions match TRBD2. J lost 2 bases, V lost 5 bases, and 13 bases had no gene match. The CDR3 has 17 residues. CDR1 and CDR2 from the germline V gene are SQVTM and ANQGSEA. CDR3 amino acids: CSVTQPPGLENTGELFF. The CDR3 DNA follows: TGCAGCGTTACCCAGCCTCCGGGACTAGAAAACACCGGGGAGCTGTTTTTT.

This clonotype was seen many times. V and J are TRBV10-3 and TRBJ2-2; no definite D call. V lost 7 bases and J lost 0, with 18 bases in between. Germline V gene sequence: CDR1 ENHRY, CDR2 SYGVKD. The CDR3 has 17 residues. In DNA form, the CDR3 reads TGTGCCATCACCATCGACTCAGTCGCCTCGAACACCGGGGAGCTGTTTTTT. This translates into CAITIDSVASNTGELFF.

This clonotype came up many times. The chain has TRBV15 and TRBJ1-2, with TRBD1 as a possible D gene (5 bases). There are 17 residues in the CDR3. The V gene lost 6 bases and the J gene lost 3 bases, with 23 bases spanning the gap. CDR1 is LNHNV and CDR2 is YYDKDF in the germline V gene (reference sequence). The CDR3 DNA reads as TGTGCCACCAGTTCCGATAGGCATGGGGGAGGGTACTATGGCTACACCTTC. It yields the protein CATSSDRHGGGYYGYTF.